This TCR beta chain appears in the sequencing data of a study of human T cells and chemical hapten exposure. TCRdb re-called the RACE reads with MiXCR, one entry per CDR3 protein. Counted here are a few hundred thousand distinct CDR3 sequences, about 4.4% occurring once; the ten biggest clones make up approximately 2.5%. This clonotype was seen at least ten times. As to time point: patch test 1, 2 weeks after DPC sensitization. Treatment here: therapeutic diphenylcyclopropenone sensitization with weekly scalp DPC. Germline CDR1 is SGHTA and CDR2 is FQGNSA. V shed 1 base and J shed 4 bases, with 21 bases lying between them. This CDR3 has 18 residues.

The rearrangement links TRBV7-2 to TRBJ2-3; either TRBD1 or TRBD2 may supply D (5 bases each). This receptor was taken from a woman between 45 and 65 years old with alopecia areata. Some clones in this sample may be carry-over from other donors' samples. Sequences were derived from whole blood, sampled in connection with sensitization to the hapten diphenylcyclopropenone (DPC). The CDR3 sequence is CASSLGFSQGLGADTQYF. The CDR3 nucleotides are TGTGCCAGCAGCTTAGGGTTTTCCCAAGGGCTGGGGGCAGATACGCAGTATTTT.